Below are 10 T cell receptor beta chains sequenced from a single sample in a study of cytomegalovirus exposure and HLA in healthy donors. The study ran its PCR with 60 Vbeta and 13 Jbeta primers. Only in-frame clones appear in the TCRdb table, and some are missing; sequencing was by immunoSEQ multiplex PCR. The top ten hold around 3% of the sample, which has some 40,000 clones, about 84% seen once. Sequencing was carried out using PBMCs. The receptor source for this set is a man aged 50-59 years in good health and CMV-seronegative.

Of note for this clone: A read error may account for a junction end that differs from germline. This chain joins TRBV7-9 and TRBJ2-7, with a possible D match to TRBD1 (5 bases). CDR1 is SEHNR, CDR2 FQNEAQ, per germline (reference sequence). The CDR3 has 14 residues. The CDR3 sequence is CSSSLGLGRGEQYF. CDR3 DNA: TGTTCCAGCAGCTTAGGGCTGGGTAGGGGCGAGCAGTACTTC. The full variable domain, completed using reference TRBV7-9 and TRBJ2-7, is DTGVSQNPRHKITKRGQNVTFRCDPISEHNRLYWYRQTLGQGPEFLTYFQNEAQLEKSRLLSDRFSAERPKGSFSTLEIQRTEQGDSAMYLCSSSLGLGRGEQYFGPGTRLTVT.

This clone was detected once. V gene TRBV7-2 combines with J gene TRBJ1-2; TRBD1 might be the D (5 bases). V dropped 5 bases and J dropped 5 bases, with 18 bases sitting between them. There are 15 residues in the CDR3. Germline CDR1 reads SGHTA; CDR2 reads FQGNSA. The CDR3 DNA reads as TGTGCCAGCAGCCTAGGGTTAGGGGCACAATATGGCTACACCTTC. It codes for CASSLGLGAQYGYTF.

The chain employs TRBV7-9 and TRBJ2-2, with D unclear. The CDR3 has 11 amino acids. The V gene lost 5 bases and the J gene lost 8 bases, with 6 bases spanning the gap. Germline CDR1 SEHNR, CDR2 FQNEAQ (reference sequence). CDR3 amino acids: CASSPPGELFF. CDR3 nucleotides: TGTGCCAGCAGCCCCCCTGGGGAGCTGTTTTTT.

The gene calls are TRBV7-9 and TRBJ2-5, with 8 bases lining up with TRBD2. V shed 3 bases and J 4 bases; nucleotides not matched to a gene: 7. Germline V CDR1 and CDR2: SEHNR, FQNEAQ (reference sequence). The CDR3 has 15 residues. The CDR3 sequence is CASSFREGDGETQYF. The CDR3 region has the DNA TGTGCCAGCAGCTTTCGGGAGGGGGATGGAGAGACCCAGTACTTC.

Worth noting for this clone: An end of the junction differs from the germline gene, which may be a read error. V is TRBV28 and J is TRBJ1-5, with D unresolved. The CDR3 is 14 amino acids. CDR1 and CDR2 from the germline V gene are MDHEN and SYDVKM. CDR3 sequence: CASSLGQIYQLQHF. CDR3 DNA sequence: TGTGCCAGCAGTTTAGGGCAGATTTATCAGCTCCAGCATTTT.

The chain recombines TRBV11-3 with TRBJ2-7, with TRBD1 identical over 8 bases. The CDR3 consists of 15 residues. From germline, CDR1 is SGHNT and CDR2 YENEEA. V gave up 6 bases and J gave up 3 bases; unmatched junction bases: 10. In DNA, the CDR3 is TGTGCCAGCAGACTTAGGCCCGGACAGGGCTACGAGCAGTACTTC. Translation gives CASRLRPGQGYEQYF.

In its sample, this clone was seen a few times. CDR3 nucleotides: TGTGCCAGCAGCACTTGGACTTCCTCCCCCGGGGAGCTGTTTTTT. As protein: CASSTWTSSPGELFF. The rearrangement uses TRBV7-9 and TRBJ2-2; tentatively, D is TRBD2 (5 bases). Germline CDR1 reads SEHNR; CDR2 reads FQNEAQ (reference sequence). Trimming stripped 5 bases from V and 6 bases from J, with 16 bases between. The CDR3 spans 15 residues.

The V gene is TRBV2, the J gene TRBJ2-1; TRBD1 matches at 8 bases. The trim removed 6 bases at V and 11 bases at J, leaving 6 bases unmatched. CDR3 size: 12 residues. Germline assignment: CDR1 SNHLY and CDR2 FYNNEI. CDR3 in amino acids: CASRTTGVKQFF. The CDR3 nucleotides are TGTGCCAGCAGGACGACAGGGGTGAAGCAGTTCTTC.

The V and J genes are TRBV7-9 and TRBJ2-5; a weak D match, TRBD2 (6 bases). This CDR3 region has 15 residues. V was trimmed by 5 bases and J by 5 bases, leaving 18 bases between them. The germline gives CDR1 SEHNR, CDR2 FQNEAQ (reference sequence). The CDR3 DNA reads TGTGCCAGCAGCGAGGGACTCGGGGGTCGGGAGACCCAGTACTTC. This gives the protein CASSEGLGGRETQYF.

V gene TRBV7-2 combines with J gene TRBJ1-2; D unresolved. Trimming pared 4 bases from V and 1 base from J, leaving 13 bases between. Germline V gives CDR1 SGHTA, CDR2 FQGNSA. The CDR3 has 15 residues. The CDR3 spells CASSSRVDGNYGYTF. CDR3 DNA: TGTGCCAGCAGCTCGAGGGTAGATGGTAACTATGGCTACACCTTC. Full variable domain (outside the CDR3, taken from reference TRBV7-2 and TRBJ1-2): GAGVSQSPSNKVTEKGKDVELRCDPISGHTALYWYRQSLGQGLEFLIYFQGNSAPDKSGLPSDRFSAERTGGSVSTLTIQRTQQEDSAVYLCASSSRVDGNYGYTFGSGTRLTVV.